This is a list of T cell receptor beta chains from one sample in a study of shared clonotypes between healthy human individuals. Generated by immunoSEQ multiplex PCR, the TCRdb table keeps only in-frame clones and is missing some. The sample includes 2 million to 2.5 million clones, 85% to 95% seen only once; the top ten take 0.37%. Sample: naive CD4+ T cells from PBMCs. The receptors here all came from a man aged 18 to 30 in good health. Some clones in this sample may be carry-over from other donors' samples. Each CDR3 is given with its conserved first and last residue. Fields, in order: clone size, D gene, CDR3 length, V gene, J gene, CDR3 protein, CDR3 DNA. D genes are given only for firm matches. Expanded clones get a size class; other rows say once, few or many, or leave the size out.

clone_size: -
d_call: TRBD2
cdr3_length: 16
v_call: TRBV6-4
j_call: TRBJ2-7
cdr3_aa: CASSDPGTSGSYEQYF
cdr3_nt: TGTGCCAGCAGTGACCCGGGGACTAGCGGATCCTACGAGCAGTACTTC

clone_size: -
d_call: TRBD2
cdr3_length: 15
v_call: TRBV6-6
j_call: TRBJ2-7
cdr3_aa: CASRDPGLAGGEQYF
cdr3_nt: TGTGCCAGCAGAGATCCGGGACTAGCGGGCGGCGAGCAGTACTTC

clone_size: -
d_call: -
cdr3_length: 18
v_call: TRBV15
j_call: TRBJ2-3
cdr3_aa: CATSSRRGEGLGADTQYF
cdr3_nt: TGTGCCACCAGCTCCCGTAGGGGGGAGGGCCTCGGGGCGGATACGCAGTATTTT

clone_size: -
d_call: -
cdr3_length: 11
v_call: TRBV28
j_call: TRBJ2-7
cdr3_aa: CASSIIHEQYF
cdr3_nt: TGTGCCAGCAGTATTATCCACGAGCAGTACTTC

clone_size: -
d_call: -
cdr3_length: 13
v_call: TRBV29-1
j_call: TRBJ2-7
cdr3_aa: CSVDSPGEYEQYF
cdr3_nt: TGCAGCGTTGATTCGCCAGGGGAGTACGAGCAGTACTTC

clone_size: -
d_call: -
cdr3_length: 14
v_call: TRBV7-2
j_call: TRBJ1-2
cdr3_aa: CASSPQSSPYGYTF
cdr3_nt: TGTGCCAGCAGCCCCCAGTCCAGTCCCTATGGCTACACCTTC

clone_size: -
d_call: TRBD2
cdr3_length: 15
v_call: TRBV10-3
j_call: TRBJ2-1
cdr3_aa: CAISLGLAEYNEQFF
cdr3_nt: TGTGCCATCAGCTTGGGACTAGCGGAGTACAATGAGCAGTTCTTC

clone_size: -
d_call: -
cdr3_length: 15
v_call: TRBV29-1
j_call: TRBJ2-7
cdr3_aa: CSVQRGGQPGGEQYF
cdr3_nt: TGCAGCGTCCAAAGGGGGGGACAGCCCGGCGGGGAGCAGTACTTC

clone_size: once
d_call: TRBD1
cdr3_length: 19
v_call: TRBV7-2
j_call: TRBJ2-4
cdr3_aa: CASSLEGGQGKAAKNIQYF
cdr3_nt: TGTGCCAGCAGCTTAGAGGGGGGACAGGGGAAAGCAGCCAAAAACATTCAGTACTTC

clone_size: -
d_call: -
cdr3_length: 11
v_call: TRBV20-1
j_call: TRBJ1-1
cdr3_aa: CRRGGNTEAFF
cdr3_nt: TGCAGGCGAGGGGGGAACACTGAAGCTTTCTTT

clone_size: -
d_call: TRBD2
cdr3_length: 15
v_call: TRBV28
j_call: TRBJ2-4
cdr3_aa: CASSSNRDYKNIQYF
cdr3_nt: TGTGCCAGCAGTTCAAACCGGGACTATAAAAACATTCAGTACTTC

clone_size: -
d_call: TRBD2
cdr3_length: 16
v_call: TRBV27
j_call: TRBJ2-3
cdr3_aa: CASNPYGGGYTDTQYF
cdr3_nt: TGTGCCAGCAATCCATATGGGGGGGGATACACAGATACGCAGTATTTT